The entry below describes one T cell receptor beta chain. This CDR3 comprises 17 residues. Per the germline V gene, CDR1 is KGHDR and CDR2 is SFDVKD. The V gene end was trimmed by 5 bases and the J gene end by 5 bases; junction bases not matched to a gene: 11. Source study methods: Estimation of nucleated cell counts relied on the amplification of reference gene primers. This table comes from immunoSEQ multiplex PCR, and its TCRdb copy is limited to in-frame clones, with some not included. V and J calls and clone size are copied from that table; D and trimming were computed from the DNA. This table holds hundreds of thousands of clones, approximately 90% found once. These data are taken from a study of blood T cell repertoires in COVID-19. Study-level background: PBMCs, B-cell-depleted T cells, or T cells provided the cDNA or gDNA that made up the material.

The sequence derives from a man aged 18 to 29 with active or convalescent COVID-19. The sequenced material came from peripheral blood. V and J are TRBV24-1 and TRBJ2-1; 10 bases map to TRBD2. CDR3 region: CATSGARTSGPNNEQFF. The CDR3 region has the DNA TGTGCCACCAGTGGGGCCCGGACTAGCGGACCCAACAATGAGCAGTTCTTC.